Listed here is a single TCR beta chain. Its antigen is currently unknown. It was by 5' RACE with UMI labels that the TRB cDNA libraries were prepared. TCRdb reprocessed the 5' RACE reads and reports one entry per CDR3 protein, with no DNA. The sample spans under 150,000 distinct CDR3 sequences; the ten largest clones claim around 0.62%. This sample was included in a study of CXCR3-negative and CXCR3-positive naive CD8 T cells. Study-level results: Naive CXCR3-positive cells had TRB CDR3s more hydrophobic than those of CXCR3-negative naive cells.

This CDR3 comprises 12 residues. CDR1 and CDR2 from the germline V gene are MRHNA and SNTAGT. The V call is TRBV6-4, the J call TRBJ2-1; TCRdb returns TRBD2, unconfirmable since there is no DNA. The sequencing sample was made of naive CXCR3+ CD8+ T cells from blood. Subset: CD45RO-CCR7+CD27+CD95- naive CD8+ T cells expressing CXCR3 (TNR3+). The clonotype originates from a human donor in good health. Some clones in this sample may be carry-over from other donors' samples. The CDR3 region is CASSDSGPIRFF.